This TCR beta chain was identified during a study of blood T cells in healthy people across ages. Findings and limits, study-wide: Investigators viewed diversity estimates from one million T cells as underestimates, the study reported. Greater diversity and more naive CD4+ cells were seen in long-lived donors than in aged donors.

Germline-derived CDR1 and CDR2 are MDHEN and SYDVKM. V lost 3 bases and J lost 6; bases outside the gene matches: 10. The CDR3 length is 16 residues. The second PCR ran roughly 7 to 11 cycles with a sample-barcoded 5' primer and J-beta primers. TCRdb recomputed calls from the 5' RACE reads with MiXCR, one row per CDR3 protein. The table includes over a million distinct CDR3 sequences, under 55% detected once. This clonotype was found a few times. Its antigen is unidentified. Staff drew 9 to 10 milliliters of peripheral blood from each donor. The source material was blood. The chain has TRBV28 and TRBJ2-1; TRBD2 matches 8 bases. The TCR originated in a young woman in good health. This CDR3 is CASSLEGTSGSNEQFF. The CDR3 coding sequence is TGTGCCAGCAGTTTGGAGGGAACTAGCGGCAGCAATGAGCAGTTCTTC.